The source of this T cell receptor (beta chain) is a study of tumor-infiltrating lymphocytes in primary liver carcinoma. Researchers generated TCR beta cDNA from approximately 0.55 ug of total RNA, relying on a constant-region primer. Libraries for TCR beta were built through three nested multiplex PCR rounds, which together made up a slightly modified ARM-PCR procedure. Use of TRBV1-TRBV30 forward primers with a C-beta reverse primer characterized the first two PCR rounds, which lasted about 9 cycles each. TCRdb reprocessed the multiplex PCR reads via MiXCR and lists one record per CDR3 protein. This sample yields approximately 73,000 distinct CDR3 sequences, of which around 75% are seen a single time; approximately 13% belongs to the top ten. Per the germline V gene, CDR1 is DFQATT and CDR2 is SNEGSKA (reference sequence). This CDR3 has 15 residues. Worth noting for this clonotype: An end of the junction does not agree with germline; a read error may underlie this.

The tissue used was unsorted bulk material of about 19-34 mg. RNA and DNA were co-extracted from it with the AllPrep DNA/RNA mini kit. The gene calls are TRBV20-1 and TRBJ2-7; TRBD2 matches at 7 bases. The sample consisted of liver tumor tissue from sampling region 4. As to subset: tumor region T4, right-lateral pole. The sequence was obtained from a woman aged 60-70 years with primary liver carcinoma and hepatitis B virus infection. The CDR3 sequence is CSARVRLAHPYEQHF. The CDR3 DNA is TGCAGTGCTAGAGTGAGACTAGCACATCCCTACGAGCAGCACTTC.